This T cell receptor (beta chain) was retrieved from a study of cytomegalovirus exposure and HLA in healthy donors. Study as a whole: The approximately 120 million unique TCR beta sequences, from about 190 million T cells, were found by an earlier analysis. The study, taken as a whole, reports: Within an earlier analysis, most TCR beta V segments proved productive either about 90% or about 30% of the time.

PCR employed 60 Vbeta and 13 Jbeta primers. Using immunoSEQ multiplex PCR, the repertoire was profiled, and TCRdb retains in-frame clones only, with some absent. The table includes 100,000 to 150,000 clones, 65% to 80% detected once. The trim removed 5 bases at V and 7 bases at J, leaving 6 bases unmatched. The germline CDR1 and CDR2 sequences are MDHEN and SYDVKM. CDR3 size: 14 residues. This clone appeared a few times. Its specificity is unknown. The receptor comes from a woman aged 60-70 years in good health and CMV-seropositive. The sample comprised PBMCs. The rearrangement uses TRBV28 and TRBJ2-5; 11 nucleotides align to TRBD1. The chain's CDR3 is CASSKDRGRVTQYF. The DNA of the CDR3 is TGTGCCAGCAGTAAGGACAGGGGGCGCGTGACCCAGTACTTC.